These 32 T cell receptor beta chains originate from one sample sequenced in a study of cytomegalovirus exposure and HLA in healthy donors. The protocol was immunoSEQ multiplex PCR, while the TCRdb copy is restricted to in-frame clones and leaves out a portion. The sample has about 130,000 clones, approximately 82% seen once; the top ten hold about 27%. The sample taken for sequencing was PBMCs. The receptors were sampled from a man aged 25 to 40 in good health and CMV-seropositive.

The chain employs TRBV7-7 and TRBJ2-3, with D tentatively TRBD1 (5 bases). Germline lookup yields CDR1 SSHAT and CDR2 FNYEAQ (reference sequence). V lost 5 bases and J 5 bases, leaving 14 bases between the germline ends. The CDR3 sequence is 14 residues long. For the CDR3, the DNA is TGTGCCAGCAGCCCCAAAGGGGCCGGAGATACGCAGTATTTT. This sequence encodes CASSPKGAGDTQYF. Filled out from reference TRBV7-7 and TRBJ2-3, the complete variable domain reads GAGVSQSPRYKVTKRGQDVTLRCDPISSHATLYWYQQALGQGPEFLTYFNYEAQPDKSGLPSDRFSAERPEGSISTLTIQRTEQRDSAMYRCASSPKGAGDTQYFGPGTRLTVL.

In this sample, this clone turned up a few times. The chain recombines TRBV6-1 with TRBJ1-6; D unresolved. Looked up from germline, CDR1 is MNHNS and CDR2 is SASEGT. With 5 bases removed from V and 10 bases from J, the gap between germline ends came to 12 bases. CDR3 length: 13 residues. The CDR3 DNA reads TGTGCCAGCAGTCAACGGGTCGGCTCACCCCTCCACTTT. Residues: CASSQRVGSPLHF.

The chain employs TRBV6-1 and TRBJ2-7; TRBD1 aligns across 8 bases. This CDR3 is built from 14 residues. Germline values: CDR1 MNHNS, CDR2 SASEGT. Trimming removed 7 bases from V and 4 bases from J; junction bases left unmatched: 9. CDR3 protein: CASTPQGAPYEQYF. The CDR3 nucleotides read TGTGCCAGCACCCCGCAGGGGGCGCCGTACGAGCAGTACTTC.

The count of this clone is one. This chain connects TRBV5-1 to TRBJ1-1; D possibly corresponds to TRBD1 (6 bases). Trimming left V 4 bases short and J 7 bases short, with 14 bases between. CDR1 SGHRS and CDR2 YFSETQ come from the germline V gene. This CDR3 is 13 amino acids long. CDR3 sequence: CASSEQGKGEAFF. CDR3 nucleotide sequence: TGCGCCAGCAGCGAACAGGGTAAAGGTGAAGCTTTCTTT.

This chain links TRBV5-1 with TRBJ2-4; D is unclear. V was shortened by 4 bases and J by 0 bases, with 8 bases between the two germline ends. The CDR3 is made up of 14 amino acids. Germline V gene lookup returns CDR1 SGHRS and CDR2 YFSETQ. This chain's CDR3 is CASSLSVAKNIQYF. CDR3 DNA: TGCGCCAGCAGCCTGTCAGTAGCCAAAAACATTCAGTACTTC. The entire variable domain, with the rest obtained from reference TRBV5-1 and TRBJ2-4, is as follows: KAGVTQTPRYLIKTRGQQVTLSCSPISGHRSVSWYQQTPGQGLQFLFEYFSETQRNKGNFPGRFSGRQFSNSRSEMNVSTLELGDSALYLCASSLSVAKNIQYFGAGTRLSVL.

The chain carries TRBV9 and TRBJ2-7; a possible D gene is TRBD2 (6 bases). Between the trimmed V and J ends, which lost 0 bases and 2 bases, there was a span of 12 bases. The CDR3 spans 15 residues. Germline V gene sequence: CDR1 SGDLS, CDR2 YYNGEE. CDR3 sequence: CASSVGASETYEQYF. In DNA form, the CDR3 reads TGTGCCAGCAGCGTAGGAGCTAGCGAGACCTACGAGCAGTACTTC.

This clone has only a few counts. The chain carries TRBV5-1 and TRBJ2-7; 7 nucleotides match TRBD2. From germline, CDR1 is SGHRS and CDR2 YFSETQ. The CDR3 sequence is 14 residues long. V dropped 4 bases and J dropped 4; count of bases not matched to a gene: 8. CDR3 DNA sequence: TGCGCCAGCAGCGTTGGGGAGGGGCCGTACGAGCAGTACTTC. It yields the protein CASSVGEGPYEQYF.

This sequence joins TRBV29-1 and TRBJ2-7; weak D call: TRBD2 (6 bases). CDR3 length equals 13 residues. Trimming left V 6 bases short and J 6 bases short, with 18 bases between. The germline V gene encodes CDR1 SQVTM and CDR2 ANQGSEA. The chain's CDR3 is CSVEPMTSFEQYF. CDR3 nucleotides: TGCAGCGTCGAGCCCATGACTAGTTTCGAGCAGTACTTC.

This clone was seen just once. V usage is TRBV7-2 and J usage is TRBJ2-7; D is uncertain. The V end was cut by 6 bases, the J end by 1 base, with 16 bases between. The germline CDR1 and CDR2 sequences are SGHTA and FQGNSA. CDR3 length equals 15 residues. CDR3 region: CASSLSPSGSYEQYF. CDR3 bases: TGTGCCAGCAGTCTAAGTCCTAGTGGGTCCTACGAGCAGTACTTC. Drawing the rest from reference TRBV7-2 and TRBJ2-7, the complete variable domain is GAGVSQSPSNKVTEKGKDVELRCDPISGHTALYWYRQSLGQGLEFLIYFQGNSAPDKSGLPSDRFSAERTGGSVSTLTIQRTQQEDSAVYLCASSLSPSGSYEQYFGPGTRLTVT.

The chain couples TRBV5-1 to TRBJ2-3, with TRBD2 matching 8 bases. The germline gives CDR1 SGHRS, CDR2 YFSETQ. The CDR3 loop spans 15 amino acids. V shed 1 base, J shed 5 bases, and the junction held 6 bases outside the gene matches. CDR3 residues: CASSLNAGGVDTQYF. The CDR3 bases are TGCGCCAGCAGCTTGAACGCGGGAGGTGTAGATACGCAGTATTTT.

This clone has a single count. Written as DNA, the CDR3 is TGTGCCAGCAGTTTACAAAACACCGGGGAGCTGTTTTTT. This encodes CASSLQNTGELFF. This chain joins TRBV6-1 and TRBJ2-2; D not certain. Germline-derived CDR1 and CDR2 are MNHNS and SASEGT. Deletions cut 5 bases from V and 2 bases from J, with 6 bases between. The CDR3 sequence is 13 residues long.

The chain couples TRBV30 to TRBJ1-1; a possible D gene is TRBD1 (6 bases). V was shortened by 7 bases and J by 4 bases, with 16 bases between the two germline ends. Germline lookup yields CDR1 GTSNPN and CDR2 SVGIG (reference sequence). The CDR3 covers 13 residues. The CDR3 DNA follows: TGTGCCTTCTCACAGGGTGGGAGCACTGAAGCTTTCTTT. Protein product: CAFSQGGSTEAFF. Based on the CDR3 plus reference TRBV30 and TRBJ1-1, the full variable domain is SQTIHQWPATLVQPVGSPLSLECTVEGTSNPNLYWYRQAAGRGLQLLFYSVGIGQISSEVPQNLSASRPQDRQFILSSKKLLLSDSGFYLCAFSQGGSTEAFFGQGTRLTVV.

This chain connects TRBV7-2 to TRBJ2-7, with TRBD2 matching over 8 bases. Germline CDR1 and CDR2: SGHTA and FQGNSA. This CDR3 contains 15 residues. J gave up 0 bases and V 2 bases, and 3 bases lay outside the gene matches. The CDR3 protein is CASSLLAGGSYEQYF. For the CDR3, the DNA is TGTGCCAGCAGCTTACTGGCGGGGGGCTCCTACGAGCAGTACTTC.

The chain links TRBV5-1 to TRBJ2-7; 8 bases agree with TRBD1. Germline lookup yields CDR1 SGHRS and CDR2 YFSETQ. The CDR3 totals 15 residues. J lost 4 bases, V lost 4 bases, and 10 bases had no gene match. The CDR3 sequence is CASSAQGATGYEQYF. CDR3 DNA: TGCGCCAGCAGCGCCCAGGGGGCGACGGGGTACGAGCAGTACTTC.

In DNA, the CDR3 is TGTGCCAGCTCGCTACTAGCGCCAGCTTACAATGAGCAGTTCTTC. This translates into CASSLLAPAYNEQFF. This rearrangement joins TRBV18 to TRBJ2-1; 7 bases match TRBD2. The CDR3 is made up of 15 amino acids. V trimming: 6 bases; J trimming: 4 bases; junction bases outside the gene matches: 9. CDR1 is KGHSH and CDR2 is LQKENI in the germline V gene.

V is TRBV30 and J is TRBJ1-1; the match to TRBD1 covers 8 bases. Germline CDR1 is GTSNPN and CDR2 is SVGIG (reference sequence). After removal of 3 bases from V and 0 bases from J, the junction contained 6 bases not matched to a gene. The CDR3 is 15 residues long. The CDR3 DNA follows: TGTGCCTGGAGGTTTCGGGGACAGGTGAACACTGAAGCTTTCTTT. This gives the protein CAWRFRGQVNTEAFF.

The chain uses TRBV9 and TRBJ2-5; possible D gene TRBD2, 7 bases. The V gene lost 0 bases and the J gene lost 4 bases, with 13 bases spanning the gap. CDR1 SGDLS and CDR2 YYNGEE come from the germline V gene. This CDR3 has 15 residues. The CDR3 DNA reads as TGTGCCAGCAGCGTAGCTTGGGGAGGGGGAGAGACCCAGTACTTC. The encoded protein is CASSVAWGGGETQYF.

The V gene is TRBV27, the J gene TRBJ1-1; a possible D gene is TRBD1 (5 bases). Germline CDR1 reads MNHEY; CDR2 reads SMNVEV (reference sequence). V lost 10 bases and J 0 bases, leaving 12 bases between the germline ends. The CDR3 loop spans 13 amino acids. This CDR3 is CATGGVLNTEAFF. The CDR3 bases are TGTGCCACGGGGGGGGTCCTGAACACTGAAGCTTTCTTT.

The V gene is TRBV19, the J gene TRBJ2-1; tentative D call: TRBD1 (6 bases). Trimming pared 4 bases from V and 3 bases from J, leaving 13 bases between. This CDR3 has 15 amino acids. Germline V gives CDR1 LNHDA, CDR2 SQIVND (reference sequence). CDR3 nucleotide sequence: TGTGCCAGTAGTAGACAGGTTCTCTACTACAATGAGCAGTTCTTC. Amino acid sequence: CASSRQVLYYNEQFF.

The V call is TRBV19, the J call TRBJ2-1, with 8 bases fitting TRBD2. The V gene end was trimmed by 3 bases and the J gene end by 10 bases; junction bases not matched to a gene: 23. Germline-derived CDR1 and CDR2 are LNHDA and SQIVND (reference sequence). CDR3 size: 19 residues. The CDR3 spells CASSIGLQKMTSVKEEQFF. For the CDR3, the DNA is TGTGCCAGTAGTATCGGCCTCCAAAAAATGACTAGCGTGAAGGAGGAGCAGTTCTTC.

The chain carries TRBV19 and TRBJ2-7, with 7 bases lining up with TRBD1. Looked up from germline, CDR1 is LNHDA and CDR2 is SQIVND (reference sequence). After removal of 6 bases from V and 7 bases from J, the junction contained 12 bases not matched to a gene. This CDR3 region has 14 residues. The DNA of the CDR3 is TGTGCCAGTAGCCCGACAGGGACACCTCGGGAGCAGTACTTC. Translation gives CASSPTGTPREQYF.

The genes are TRBV30 and TRBJ2-5; maybe TRBD2 (7 bases). The CDR3 contains 12 residues. Germline CDR1 is GTSNPN and CDR2 is SVGIG (reference sequence). Deletions cut 2 bases from V and 5 bases from J, with 9 bases between. This chain's CDR3 is CAWSRGGETQYF. DNA for the CDR3: TGTGCCTGGAGTAGGGGGGGGGAGACCCAGTACTTC.

The chain couples TRBV4-3 to TRBJ1-1; D ambiguous. With 4 bases removed from V and 3 bases from J, the gap between germline ends came to 15 bases. The germline V gene has CDR1 LGHNA and CDR2 YSLEER. The CDR3 runs to 15 residues. The CDR3 DNA sequence: TGCGCCAGCAGCCCCTCCGGGGTATGGGACACTGAAGCTTTCTTT. Translating it yields CASSPSGVWDTEAFF.

This clone was counted between two and nine times. The chain joins TRBV27 to TRBJ1-6, with TRBD1 identical over 9 bases. The germline V gene encodes CDR1 MNHEY and CDR2 SMNVEV (reference sequence). CDR3 length equals 16 residues. V shed 5 bases, J shed 9 bases, and the junction held 11 bases outside the gene matches. CDR3 bases: TGTGCCAGCAGTCCGACGGACAGGGGACGGGGTTCACCCCTCCACTTT. Protein: CASSPTDRGRGSPLHF.

Regarding this clone: This sample includes further DNA sequences coding for the same CDR3. V usage is TRBV18 and J usage is TRBJ1-1; 7 bases are a match to TRBD1. Germline loops: CDR1 KGHSH, CDR2 LQKENI. The CDR3 spans 12 residues. Losses at the gene ends were 6 bases for V and 5 bases for J; bases not matched to a gene: 3. This CDR3 reads CASSQQGTEAFF. In nucleotides, the CDR3 is TGTGCCAGCTCCCAACAGGGGACTGAAGCTTTCTTT.

Details on this clone: Other DNA variants within this sample encode the same CDR3. The chain links TRBV5-1 to TRBJ2-7, with 9 nucleotides matching TRBD2. J gave up 4 bases and V 0 bases, and 2 bases lay outside the gene matches. The CDR3 is made up of 14 amino acids. Per germline, CDR1 SGHRS and CDR2 YFSETQ. This CDR3 reads CASSLGREGYEQYF. CDR3 coding DNA: TGCGCCAGCAGCTTGGGGCGGGAGGGGTACGAGCAGTACTTC.

This chain joins TRBV7-9 and TRBJ2-5, with no clear D. The CDR3 is 14 amino acids. CDR1 and CDR2 from the germline V gene are SEHNR and FQNEAQ (reference sequence). V dropped 3 bases and J dropped 5 bases, with 13 bases sitting between them. CDR3 region: CASSFFTVGETQYF. CDR3 DNA: TGTGCCAGCAGCTTTTTTACCGTCGGGGAGACCCAGTACTTC. The full variable domain, with the rest looked up from reference TRBV7-9 and TRBJ2-5, is DTGVSQNPRHKITKRGQNVTFRCDPISEHNRLYWYRQTLGQGPEFLTYFQNEAQLEKSRLLSDRFSAERPKGSFSTLEIQRTEQGDSAMYLCASSFFTVGETQYFGPGTRLLVL.

The chain joins TRBV9 to TRBJ2-2; D perhaps matches TRBD1 (5 bases). CDR1 is SGDLS and CDR2 is YYNGEE in the germline V gene. The CDR3 contains 17 residues. Trimming cost V 0 bases and J 0 bases, with 12 bases left between them. CDR3 sequence (DNA): TGTGCCAGCAGCGTAGCCCCGACAGCCTCGAACACCGGGGAGCTGTTTTTT. It encodes CASSVAPTASNTGELFF.

The rearrangement links TRBV2 to TRBJ1-2; 9 bases map to TRBD1. This CDR3 has 15 amino acids. V dropped 5 bases and J dropped 7; count of bases not matched to a gene: 11. Germline assignment: CDR1 SNHLY and CDR2 FYNNEI. CDR3 region: CASSYTGQGQGGYTF. In nucleotides, the CDR3 is TGTGCCAGCAGTTATACTGGACAGGGGCAGGGTGGCTACACCTTC.

The chain employs TRBV15 and TRBJ2-3; D is undetermined. Per the germline V gene, CDR1 is LNHNV and CDR2 is YYDKDF (reference sequence). V lost 0 bases and J lost 5, with 9 bases in between. The CDR3 length is 14 residues. The CDR3 is CATSRDLYEDTQYF. CDR3 nucleotide sequence: TGTGCCACCAGCAGAGATCTCTACGAAGATACGCAGTATTTT.

V usage is TRBV18 and J usage is TRBJ1-1; D is unresolved. Trimming cost V 0 bases and J 10 bases, with 12 bases left between them. Germline V lookup: CDR1 KGHSH, CDR2 LQKENI. The CDR3 extends over 13 amino acids. CDR3: CASSPPSGRTAFF. The CDR3 DNA follows: TGTGCCAGCTCACCACCCTCAGGTCGTACAGCTTTCTTT.

V is TRBV4-3 and J is TRBJ2-5; 9 bases map to TRBD1. J was trimmed by 2 bases and V by 4 bases; bases with no gene match: 2. CDR1 LGHNA and CDR2 YSLEER come from the germline V gene. The CDR3 sequence is 14 residues long. CDR3 loop: CASSRGTGQETQYF. The CDR3 DNA sequence: TGCGCCAGCAGCCGCGGGACAGGGCAAGAGACCCAGTACTTC.